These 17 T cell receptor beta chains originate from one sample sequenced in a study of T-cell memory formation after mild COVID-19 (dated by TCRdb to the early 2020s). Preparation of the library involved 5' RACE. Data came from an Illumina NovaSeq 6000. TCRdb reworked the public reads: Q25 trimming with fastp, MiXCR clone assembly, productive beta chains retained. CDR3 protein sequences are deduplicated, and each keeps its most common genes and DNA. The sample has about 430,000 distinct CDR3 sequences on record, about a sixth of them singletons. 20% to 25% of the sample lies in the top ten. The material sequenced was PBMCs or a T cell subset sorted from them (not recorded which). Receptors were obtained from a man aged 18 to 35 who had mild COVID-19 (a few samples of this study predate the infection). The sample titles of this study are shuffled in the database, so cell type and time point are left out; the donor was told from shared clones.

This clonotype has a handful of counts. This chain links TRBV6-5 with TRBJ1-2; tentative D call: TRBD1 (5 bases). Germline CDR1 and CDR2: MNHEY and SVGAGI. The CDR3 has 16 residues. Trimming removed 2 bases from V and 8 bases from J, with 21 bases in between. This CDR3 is CASSYGPRGDGTGYTF. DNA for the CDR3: TGTGCCAGCAGTTACGGTCCCCGAGGGGATGGAACAGGCTACACCTTC.

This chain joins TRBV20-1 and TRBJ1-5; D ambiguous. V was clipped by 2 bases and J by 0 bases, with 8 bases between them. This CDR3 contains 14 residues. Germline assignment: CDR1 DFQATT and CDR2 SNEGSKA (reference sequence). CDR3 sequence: CSARTGNSNQPQHF. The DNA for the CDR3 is TGCAGTGCTAGAACGGGAAATAGCAATCAGCCCCAGCATTTT.

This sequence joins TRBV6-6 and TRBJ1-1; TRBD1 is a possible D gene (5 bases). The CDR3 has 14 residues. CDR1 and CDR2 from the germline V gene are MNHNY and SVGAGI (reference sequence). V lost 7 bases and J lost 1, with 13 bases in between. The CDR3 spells CASTTSGANTEAFF. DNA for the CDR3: TGTGCCAGCACCACGAGCGGGGCGAACACTGAAGCTTTCTTT.

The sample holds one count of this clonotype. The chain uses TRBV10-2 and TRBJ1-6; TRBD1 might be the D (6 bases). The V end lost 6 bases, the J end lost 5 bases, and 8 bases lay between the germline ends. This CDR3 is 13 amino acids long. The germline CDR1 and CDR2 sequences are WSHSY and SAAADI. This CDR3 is CASRRGDNSPLHF. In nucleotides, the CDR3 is TGCGCCAGCAGGAGGGGGGATAATTCACCCCTCCACTTT.

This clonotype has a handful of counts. CDR3 nucleotides: TGTGCCATCAGTGAGACACTAGCTGTTCTCTCCTACAATGAGCAGTTCTTC. Protein sequence: CAISETLAVLSYNEQFF. The rearrangement uses TRBV10-3 and TRBJ2-1, with D tentatively TRBD2 (6 bases). Germline-derived CDR1 and CDR2 are ENHRY and SYGVKD. Trimming removed 2 bases at V and 0 bases at J, with 14 bases between. This CDR3 has 17 residues.

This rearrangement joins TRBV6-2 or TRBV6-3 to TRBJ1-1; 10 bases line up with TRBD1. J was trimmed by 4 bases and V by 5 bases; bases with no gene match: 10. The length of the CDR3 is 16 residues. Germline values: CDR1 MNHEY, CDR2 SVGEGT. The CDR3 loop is CASSEDRGLGITEAFF. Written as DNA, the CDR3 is TGTGCCAGCAGTGAAGACAGGGGGCTTGGGATCACTGAAGCTTTCTTT.

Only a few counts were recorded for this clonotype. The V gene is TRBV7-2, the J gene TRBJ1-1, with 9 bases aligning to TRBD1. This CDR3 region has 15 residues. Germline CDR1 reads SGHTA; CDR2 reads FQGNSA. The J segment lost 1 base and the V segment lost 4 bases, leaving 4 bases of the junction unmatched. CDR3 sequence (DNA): TGTGCCAGCAGCTACAGGACAGGGGCGAACACTGAAGCTTTCTTT. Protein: CASSYRTGANTEAFF.

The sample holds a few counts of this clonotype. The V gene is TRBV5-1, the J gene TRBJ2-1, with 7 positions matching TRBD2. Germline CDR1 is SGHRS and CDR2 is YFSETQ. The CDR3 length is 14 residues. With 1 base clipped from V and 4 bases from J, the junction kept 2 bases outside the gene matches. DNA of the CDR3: TGCGCCAGCAGCTTGTCTAGCGGTTACAATGAGCAGTTCTTC. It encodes CASSLSSGYNEQFF.

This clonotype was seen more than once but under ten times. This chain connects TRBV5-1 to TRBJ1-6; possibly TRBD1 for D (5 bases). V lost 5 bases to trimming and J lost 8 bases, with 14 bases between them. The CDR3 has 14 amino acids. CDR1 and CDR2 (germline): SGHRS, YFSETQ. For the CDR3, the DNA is TGCGCCAGCAGTTCCGGGACGGATGATTCACCCCTCCACTTT. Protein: CASSSGTDDSPLHF.

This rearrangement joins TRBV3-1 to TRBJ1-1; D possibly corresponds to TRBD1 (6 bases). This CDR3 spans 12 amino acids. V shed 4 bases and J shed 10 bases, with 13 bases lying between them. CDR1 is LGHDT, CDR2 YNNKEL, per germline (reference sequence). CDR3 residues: CASSLRGAGAFF. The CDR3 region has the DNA TGTGCCAGCAGCCTCAGGGGCGCGGGAGCTTTCTTT. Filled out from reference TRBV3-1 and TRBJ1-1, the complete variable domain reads DTAVSQTPKYLVTQMGNDKSIKCEQNLGHDTMYWYKQDSKKFLKIMFSYNNKELIINETVPNRFSPKSPDKAHLNLHINSLELGDSAVYFCASSLRGAGAFFGQGTRLTVV.

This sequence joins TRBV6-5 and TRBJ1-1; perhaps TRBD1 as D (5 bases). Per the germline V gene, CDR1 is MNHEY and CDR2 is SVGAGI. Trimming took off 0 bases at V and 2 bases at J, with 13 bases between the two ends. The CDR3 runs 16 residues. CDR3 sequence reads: CASSYSILGPNTEAFF. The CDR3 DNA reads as TGTGCCAGCAGTTACTCCATCCTGGGGCCAAACACTGAAGCTTTCTTT.

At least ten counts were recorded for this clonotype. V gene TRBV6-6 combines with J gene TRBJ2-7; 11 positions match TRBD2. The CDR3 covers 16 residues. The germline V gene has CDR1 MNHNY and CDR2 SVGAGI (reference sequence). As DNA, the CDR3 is TGTGCCAGCAGTGACTCTCGTACTAGCGGGGGTTACGAGCAGTACGTC. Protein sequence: CASSDSRTSGGYEQYV.

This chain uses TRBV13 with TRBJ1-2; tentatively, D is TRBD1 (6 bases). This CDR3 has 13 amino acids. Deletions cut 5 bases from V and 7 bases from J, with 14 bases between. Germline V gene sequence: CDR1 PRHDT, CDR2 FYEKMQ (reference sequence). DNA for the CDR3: TGTGCCAGCAGCCCTCGGCGGGGGGCTGGCTACACCTTC. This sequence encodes CASSPRRGAGYTF. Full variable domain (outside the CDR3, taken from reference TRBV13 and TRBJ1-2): AAGVIQSPRHLIKEKRETATLKCYPIPRHDTVYWYQQGPGQDPQFLISFYEKMQSDKGSIPDRFSAQQFSDYHSELNMSSLELGDSALYFCASSPRRGAGYTFGSGTRLTVV.

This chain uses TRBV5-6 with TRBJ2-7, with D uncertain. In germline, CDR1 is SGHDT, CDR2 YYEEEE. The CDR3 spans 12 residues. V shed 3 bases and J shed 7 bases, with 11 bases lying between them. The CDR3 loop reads CASSWAKEEQYF. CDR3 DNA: TGTGCCAGCAGCTGGGCAAAGGAAGAGCAGTACTTC.

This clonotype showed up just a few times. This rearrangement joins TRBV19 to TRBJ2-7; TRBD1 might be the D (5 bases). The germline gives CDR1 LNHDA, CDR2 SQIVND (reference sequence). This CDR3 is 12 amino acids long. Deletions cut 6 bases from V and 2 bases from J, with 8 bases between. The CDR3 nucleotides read TGTGCCAGTAGAGACAGCACCTACGAGCAGTACGTC. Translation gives CASRDSTYEQYV.

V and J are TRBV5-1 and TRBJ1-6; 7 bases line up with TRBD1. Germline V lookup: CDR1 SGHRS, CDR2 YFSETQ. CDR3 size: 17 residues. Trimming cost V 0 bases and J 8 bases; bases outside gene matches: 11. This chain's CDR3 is CASSLEAGGGTYSPLHF. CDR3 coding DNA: TGCGCCAGCAGCTTGGAAGCTGGAGGGGGCACGTATTCACCCCTCCACTTT.

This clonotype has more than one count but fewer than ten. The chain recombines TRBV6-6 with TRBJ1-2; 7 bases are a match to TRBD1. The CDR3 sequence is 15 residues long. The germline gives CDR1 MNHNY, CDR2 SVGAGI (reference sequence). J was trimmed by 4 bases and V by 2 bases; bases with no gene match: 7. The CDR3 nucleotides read TGTGCCAGCAGTTACACCGGGACAGACTCCTATGGCTACACCTTC. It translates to CASSYTGTDSYGYTF.